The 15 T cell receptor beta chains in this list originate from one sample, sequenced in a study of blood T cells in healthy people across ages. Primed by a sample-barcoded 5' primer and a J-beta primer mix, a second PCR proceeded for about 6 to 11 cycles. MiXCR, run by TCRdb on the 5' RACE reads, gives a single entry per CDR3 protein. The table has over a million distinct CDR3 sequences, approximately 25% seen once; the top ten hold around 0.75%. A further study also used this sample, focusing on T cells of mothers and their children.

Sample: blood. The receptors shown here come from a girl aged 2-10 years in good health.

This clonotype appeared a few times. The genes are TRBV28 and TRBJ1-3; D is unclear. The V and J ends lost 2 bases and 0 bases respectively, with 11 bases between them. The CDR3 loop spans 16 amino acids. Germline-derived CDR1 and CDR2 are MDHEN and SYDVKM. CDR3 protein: CASSLAERSSGNTIYF. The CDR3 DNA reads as TGTGCCAGCAGTTTAGCAGAAAGGAGCTCTGGAAACACCATATATTTT.

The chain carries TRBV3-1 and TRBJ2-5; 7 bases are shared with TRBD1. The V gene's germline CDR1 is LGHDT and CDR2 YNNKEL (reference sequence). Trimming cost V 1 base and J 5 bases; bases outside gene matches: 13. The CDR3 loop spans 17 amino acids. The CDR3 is CASSQGGGLFPGETQYF. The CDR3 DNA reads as TGTGCCAGCAGCCAAGGAGGGGGCCTGTTCCCCGGGGAGACCCAGTACTTC.

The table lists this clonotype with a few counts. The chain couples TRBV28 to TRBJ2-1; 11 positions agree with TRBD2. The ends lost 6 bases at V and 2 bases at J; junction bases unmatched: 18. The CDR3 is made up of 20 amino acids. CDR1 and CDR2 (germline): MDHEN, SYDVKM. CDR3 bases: TGTGCCAGCAGCCCCAACATGCTAGCGGGAGGAGGATTCCCCTACAATGAGCAGTTCTTC. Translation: CASSPNMLAGGGFPYNEQFF.

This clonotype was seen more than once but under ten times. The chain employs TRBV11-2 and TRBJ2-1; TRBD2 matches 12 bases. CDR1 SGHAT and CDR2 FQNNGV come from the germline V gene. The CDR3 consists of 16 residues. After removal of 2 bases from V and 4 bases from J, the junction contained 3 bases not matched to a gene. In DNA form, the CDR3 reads TGTGCCAGCAGCTTAAGACTAGCGGGAGAGTACAATGAGCAGTTCTTC. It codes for CASSLRLAGEYNEQFF.

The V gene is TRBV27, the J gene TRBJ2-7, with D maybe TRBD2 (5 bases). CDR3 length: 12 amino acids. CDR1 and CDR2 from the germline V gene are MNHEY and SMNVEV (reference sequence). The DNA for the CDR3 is TGTGCAAGCGCGGGTCCCTCCTACGAGCAGTACTTC. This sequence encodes CASAGPSYEQYF.

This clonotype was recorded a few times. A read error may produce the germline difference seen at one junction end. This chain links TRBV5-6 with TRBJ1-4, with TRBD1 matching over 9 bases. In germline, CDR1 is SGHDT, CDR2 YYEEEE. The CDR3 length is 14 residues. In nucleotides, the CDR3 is TGTGCCAGCAGGGGGGACAGGGAGGGCGAAAAACTGCTTTTT. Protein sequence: CASRGDREGEKLLF. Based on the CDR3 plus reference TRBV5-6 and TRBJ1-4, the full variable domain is DAGVTQSPTHLIKTRGQQVTLRCSPKSGHDTVSWYQQALGQGPQFIFQYYEEEERQRGNFPDRFSGHQFPNYSSELNVNALLLGDSALYLCASRGDREGEKLLFGSGTQLSVL.

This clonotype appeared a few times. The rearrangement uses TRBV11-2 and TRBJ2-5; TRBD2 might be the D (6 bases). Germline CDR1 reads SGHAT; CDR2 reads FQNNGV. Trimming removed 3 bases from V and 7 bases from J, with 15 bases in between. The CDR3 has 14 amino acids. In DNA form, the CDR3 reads TGTGCCAGCAGCTTGCAAATGGCGGAGGGGACCCAGTACTTC. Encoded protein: CASSLQMAEGTQYF.

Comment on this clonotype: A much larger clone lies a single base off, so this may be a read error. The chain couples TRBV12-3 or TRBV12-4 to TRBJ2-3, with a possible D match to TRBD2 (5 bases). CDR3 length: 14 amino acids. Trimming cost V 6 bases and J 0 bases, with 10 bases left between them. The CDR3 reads CASRPGLSTDTQYF. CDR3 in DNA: TGTGCCAGCAGACCCGGACTGAGCACAGATACGCAGTATTTT.

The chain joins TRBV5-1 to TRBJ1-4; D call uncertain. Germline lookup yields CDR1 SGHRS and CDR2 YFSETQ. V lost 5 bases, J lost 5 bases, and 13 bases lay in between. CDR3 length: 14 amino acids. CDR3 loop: CASRSVGPNEKLFF. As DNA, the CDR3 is TGCGCCAGCAGATCAGTGGGTCCGAATGAAAAACTGTTTTTT.

The CDR3, as DNA: TGCAGTGTCACGGGACTGTCAAGCCACGAGCAGTACTTC. Its protein product is CSVTGLSSHEQYF. The genes are TRBV20-1 and TRBJ2-7; weak D call: TRBD2 (6 bases). The CDR3 is made up of 13 amino acids. CDR1 is DFQATT, CDR2 SNEGSKA, per germline (reference sequence). V was trimmed by 7 bases and J by 5 bases, leaving 18 bases between them.

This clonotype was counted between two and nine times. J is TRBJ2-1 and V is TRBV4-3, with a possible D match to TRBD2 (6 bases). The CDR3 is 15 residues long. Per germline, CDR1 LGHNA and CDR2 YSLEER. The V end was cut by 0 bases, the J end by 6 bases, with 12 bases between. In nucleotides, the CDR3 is TGCGCCAGCAGCCAAGAGACCGGGAGTAGCAATGAGCAGTTCTTC. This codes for CASSQETGSSNEQFF.

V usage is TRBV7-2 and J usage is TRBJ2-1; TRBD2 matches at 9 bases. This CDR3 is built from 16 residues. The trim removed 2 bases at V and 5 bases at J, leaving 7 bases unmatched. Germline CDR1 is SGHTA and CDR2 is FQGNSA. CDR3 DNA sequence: TGTGCCAGCAGCTTAATAGCGGGAGCCTTGAACAATGAGCAGTTCTTC. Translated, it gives CASSLIAGALNNEQFF.

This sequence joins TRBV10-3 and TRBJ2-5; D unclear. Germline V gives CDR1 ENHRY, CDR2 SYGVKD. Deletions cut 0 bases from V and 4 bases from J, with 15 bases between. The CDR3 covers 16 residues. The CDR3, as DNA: TGTGCCATCAGTGAGTCGAATATCGCAGGACGAGAGACCCAGTACTTC. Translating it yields CAISESNIAGRETQYF.

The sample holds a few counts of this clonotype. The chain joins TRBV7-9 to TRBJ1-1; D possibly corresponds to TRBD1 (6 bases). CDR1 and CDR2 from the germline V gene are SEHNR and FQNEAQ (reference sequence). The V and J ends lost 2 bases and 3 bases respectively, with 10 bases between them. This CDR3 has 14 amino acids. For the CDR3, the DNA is TGTGCCAGCAGCTTACCGGGGGGCCACACTGAAGCTTTCTTT. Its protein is CASSLPGGHTEAFF.

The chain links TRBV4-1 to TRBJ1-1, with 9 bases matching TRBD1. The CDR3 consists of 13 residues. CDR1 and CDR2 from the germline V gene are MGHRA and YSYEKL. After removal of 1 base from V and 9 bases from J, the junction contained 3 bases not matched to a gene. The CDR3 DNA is TGCGCCAGCAGCCAAGTGGGGACAGGGAAAGCTTTCTTT. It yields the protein CASSQVGTGKAFF.